These 12 T cell receptor beta chains were all obtained from the same sample, sequenced in a study of cytomegalovirus exposure and HLA in healthy donors. Amplification used 60 Vbeta primers and 13 Jbeta primers. The repertoire was sequenced with immunoSEQ multiplex PCR; TCRdb's copy has only in-frame clones and lacks some. The data show hundreds of thousands of clones, approximately 80% seen once. Sequenced input: PBMCs. All receptors come from a girl under 18 in good health and CMV-seronegative.

J is TRBJ2-7 and V is TRBV28; 7 nucleotides agree with TRBD2. The CDR3 runs 16 residues. With V trimmed by 7 bases and J by 0 bases, 12 bases remained unmatched. Germline V CDR1 and CDR2: MDHEN, SYDVKM. As DNA, the CDR3 is TGTGCCAGCACCCCCCTGGGGCGGGAGAGCTCCTACGAGCAGTACTTC. It translates to CASTPLGRESSYEQYF.

This clone was counted a single time. The chain is built from TRBV27 and TRBJ1-5; 10 bases line up with TRBD1. Germline loops: CDR1 MNHEY, CDR2 SMNVEV (reference sequence). The CDR3 has 13 amino acids. V was clipped by 5 bases and J by 11 bases; unmatched bases: 6. CDR3 bases: TGTGCCAGCAGTCGGACAGGGGGTCTTTCCCAGCATTTT. Translating gives CASSRTGGLSQHF.

This chain connects TRBV6-1 to TRBJ1-1; unclear D gene. The V gene's germline CDR1 is MNHNS and CDR2 SASEGT. The CDR3 totals 13 residues. V dropped 3 bases and J dropped 2 bases, with 7 bases sitting between them. The CDR3 region has the DNA TGTGCCAGCAGTGAGGGCCTAAACACTGAAGCTTTCTTT. This sequence encodes CASSEGLNTEAFF.

The gene calls are TRBV10-3 and TRBJ1-2; the D gene is possibly TRBD1 (6 bases). Trimming took 2 bases from V and 3 from J, leaving 13 bases between them. Germline V gene sequence: CDR1 ENHRY, CDR2 SYGVKD. The CDR3 totals 15 residues. CDR3 sequence (DNA): TGTGCCATCAGTGAGCGAAACAGGGTCGACTATGGCTACACCTTC. It is translated as CAISERNRVDYGYTF.

This sequence joins TRBV20-1 and TRBJ2-1; no reliable D call. Looked up from germline, CDR1 is DFQATT and CDR2 is SNEGSKA (reference sequence). The V and J ends lost 3 bases and 7 bases respectively, with 7 bases between them. The CDR3 spans 11 residues. The CDR3 loop is CSASLLNEQFF. The CDR3 DNA is TGCAGTGCTAGCTTGTTGAATGAGCAGTTCTTC.

The V gene is TRBV5-4, the J gene TRBJ1-2; D possibly corresponds to TRBD1 (5 bases). CDR3 length equals 15 residues. The V end lost 4 bases, the J end lost 2 bases, and 15 bases lay between the germline ends. Per germline, CDR1 SGHNT and CDR2 YYREEE (reference sequence). The CDR3 DNA reads TGTGCCAGCAGCCCCAACAGGAACACAAACTATGGCTACACCTTC. This encodes CASSPNRNTNYGYTF.

In the case of this clone: Compared with germline, one end of the junction differs, possibly owing to a read error. The chain links TRBV7-7 to TRBJ1-1; 7 nucleotides line up with TRBD1. The CDR3 spans 15 residues. In germline, CDR1 is SSHAT, CDR2 FNYEAQ (reference sequence). CDR3 sequence: CASSLGGQGKTEAFF. The CDR3 DNA sequence: TGTGCTAGCAGCTTAGGGGGCCAGGGTAAAACTGAAGCTTTCTTT.

V usage is TRBV5-1 and J usage is TRBJ1-4, with TRBD1 as a possible D gene (5 bases). The CDR3 sequence is 14 residues long. The V gene lost 0 bases and the J gene lost 4 bases, with 7 bases spanning the gap. Germline assignment: CDR1 SGHRS and CDR2 YFSETQ. The CDR3 region is CASSLAGNNEKLFF. CDR3 coding DNA: TGCGCCAGCAGCTTGGCAGGGAATAATGAAAAACTGTTTTTT.

The chain employs TRBV18 and TRBJ2-7; maybe TRBD1 (5 bases). The V end lost 4 bases, the J end lost 2 bases, and 12 bases lay between the germline ends. There are 14 residues in the CDR3. The germline CDR1 and CDR2 sequences are KGHSH and LQKENI. CDR3 protein: CASSQGFGTYEQYF. The DNA for the CDR3 is TGTGCCAGCTCACAGGGGTTTGGGACCTACGAGCAGTACTTC.

This chain connects TRBV28 to TRBJ2-2; D unclear. Germline V gives CDR1 MDHEN, CDR2 SYDVKM. The V gene lost 7 bases and the J gene lost 8 bases, with 20 bases spanning the gap. The length of the CDR3 is 15 residues. The CDR3 spells CASTLSTGVSGELFF. In DNA, the CDR3 is TGTGCCAGCACCCTCTCGACGGGTGTGTCGGGGGAGCTGTTTTTT.

CDR3 region: CASGHRGQETQYF. In DNA, the CDR3 is TGTGCCAGCGGACACAGGGGTCAAGAGACCCAGTACTTC. V usage is TRBV7-8 and J usage is TRBJ2-5; 7 nucleotides line up with TRBD1. With V trimmed by 8 bases and J by 2 bases, 5 bases remained unmatched. This CDR3 is 13 amino acids long. Germline assignment: CDR1 SGHVS and CDR2 FQNEAQ.

This chain uses TRBV5-4 with TRBJ1-1; possible D gene TRBD1, 5 bases. Germline V gene sequence: CDR1 SGHNT, CDR2 YYREEE (reference sequence). CDR3 length: 15 residues. The V and J ends lost 4 bases and 0 bases respectively, with 13 bases between them. The CDR3 bases are TGTGCCAGCAGCCTGCCGGGGGGGGTGAACACTGAAGCTTTCTTT. Residues: CASSLPGGVNTEAFF.